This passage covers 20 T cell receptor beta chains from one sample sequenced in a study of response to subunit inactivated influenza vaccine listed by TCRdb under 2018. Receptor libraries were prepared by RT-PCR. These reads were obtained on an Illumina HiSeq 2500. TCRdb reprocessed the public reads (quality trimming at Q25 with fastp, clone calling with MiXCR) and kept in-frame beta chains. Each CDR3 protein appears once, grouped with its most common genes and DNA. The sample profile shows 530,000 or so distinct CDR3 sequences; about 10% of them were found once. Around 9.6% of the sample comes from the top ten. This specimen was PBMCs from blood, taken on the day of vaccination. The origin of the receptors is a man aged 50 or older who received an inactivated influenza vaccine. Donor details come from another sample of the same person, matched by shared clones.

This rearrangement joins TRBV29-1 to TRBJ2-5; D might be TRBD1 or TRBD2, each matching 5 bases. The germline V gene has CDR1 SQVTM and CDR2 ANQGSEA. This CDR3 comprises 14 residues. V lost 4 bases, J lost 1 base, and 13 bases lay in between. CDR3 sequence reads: CSVARDHIQETQYF. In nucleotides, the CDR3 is TGCAGCGTTGCGAGGGACCACATCCAAGAGACCCAGTACTTC.

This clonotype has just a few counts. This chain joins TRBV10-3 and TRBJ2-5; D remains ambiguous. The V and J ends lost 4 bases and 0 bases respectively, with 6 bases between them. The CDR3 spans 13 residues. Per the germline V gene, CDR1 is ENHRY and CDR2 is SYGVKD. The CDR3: CAISVTYQETQYF. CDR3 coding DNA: TGTGCCATCAGTGTCACATACCAAGAGACCCAGTACTTC.

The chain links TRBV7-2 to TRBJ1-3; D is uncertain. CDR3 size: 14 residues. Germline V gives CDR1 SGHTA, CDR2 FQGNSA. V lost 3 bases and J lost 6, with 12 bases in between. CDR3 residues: CASSFIRGENTIYF. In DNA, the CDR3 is TGTGCCAGCAGCTTTATTCGGGGAGAAAACACCATATATTTT. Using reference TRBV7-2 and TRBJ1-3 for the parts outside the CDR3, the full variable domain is GAGVSQSPSNKVTEKGKDVELRCDPISGHTALYWYRQSLGQGLEFLIYFQGNSAPDKSGLPSDRFSAERTGGSVSTLTIQRTQQEDSAVYLCASSFIRGENTIYFGEGSWLTVV.

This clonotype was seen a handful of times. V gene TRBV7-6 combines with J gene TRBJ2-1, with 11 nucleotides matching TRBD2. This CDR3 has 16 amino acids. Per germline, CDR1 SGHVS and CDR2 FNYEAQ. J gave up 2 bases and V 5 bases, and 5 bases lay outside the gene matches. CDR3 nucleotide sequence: TGTGCCAGCAGCGGGTCGGGACTAGCGGCCTACAATGAGCAGTTCTTC. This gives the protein CASSGSGLAAYNEQFF.

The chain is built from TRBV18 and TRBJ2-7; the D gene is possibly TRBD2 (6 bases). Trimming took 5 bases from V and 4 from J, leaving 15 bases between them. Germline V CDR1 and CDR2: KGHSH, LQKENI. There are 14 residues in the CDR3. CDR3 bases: TGTGCCAGCTCATCAAACCGGGACTTTTACGAGCAGTACTTC. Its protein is CASSSNRDFYEQYF.

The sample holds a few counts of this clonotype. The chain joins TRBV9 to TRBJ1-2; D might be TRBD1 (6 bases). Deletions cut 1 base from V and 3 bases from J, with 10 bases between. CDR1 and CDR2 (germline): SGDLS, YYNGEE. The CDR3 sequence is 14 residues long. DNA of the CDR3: TGTGCCAGCAGCGTAAACAGGGACGACTATGGCTACACCTTC. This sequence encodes CASSVNRDDYGYTF.

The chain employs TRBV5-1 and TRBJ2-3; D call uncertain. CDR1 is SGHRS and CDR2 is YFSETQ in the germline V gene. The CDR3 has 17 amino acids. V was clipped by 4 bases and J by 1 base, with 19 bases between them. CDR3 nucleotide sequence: TGCGCCAGCAGCGCGGAGCCCCAAGGGTTCGGCACAGATACGCAGTATTTT. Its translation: CASSAEPQGFGTDTQYF.

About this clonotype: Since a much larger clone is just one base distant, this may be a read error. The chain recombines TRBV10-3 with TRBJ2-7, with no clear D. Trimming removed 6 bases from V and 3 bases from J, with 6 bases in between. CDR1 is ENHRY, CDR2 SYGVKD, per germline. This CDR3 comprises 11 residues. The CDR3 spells CAIRGYYEQYF. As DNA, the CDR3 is TGTGCCATCAGGGGCTACTACGAGCAGTACTTC.

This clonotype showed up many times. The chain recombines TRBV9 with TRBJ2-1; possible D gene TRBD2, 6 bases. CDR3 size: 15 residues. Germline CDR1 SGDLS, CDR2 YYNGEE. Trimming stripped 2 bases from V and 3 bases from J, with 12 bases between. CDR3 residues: CASSVGTYYYNEQFF. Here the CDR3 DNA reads TGTGCCAGCAGCGTCGGGACTTACTACTACAATGAGCAGTTCTTC.

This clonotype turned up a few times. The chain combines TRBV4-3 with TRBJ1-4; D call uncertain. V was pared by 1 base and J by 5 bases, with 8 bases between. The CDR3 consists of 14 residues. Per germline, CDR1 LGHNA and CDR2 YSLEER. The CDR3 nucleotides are TGCGCCAGCAGCCAAGGGTCGGGGAATGAAAAACTGTTTTTT. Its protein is CASSQGSGNEKLFF.

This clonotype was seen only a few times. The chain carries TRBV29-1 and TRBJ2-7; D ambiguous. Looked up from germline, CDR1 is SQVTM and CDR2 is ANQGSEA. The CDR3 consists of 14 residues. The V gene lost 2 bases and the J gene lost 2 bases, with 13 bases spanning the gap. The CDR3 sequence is CSVEQGRGAYEQYF. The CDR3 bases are TGCAGCGTTGAACAAGGCCGTGGGGCCTACGAGCAGTACTTC.

The CDR3, as DNA: TGTGCCAGCAGTTTTATATCCGGTGGAACAGATACGCAGTATTTT. Translation: CASSFISGGTDTQYF. The chain employs TRBV27 and TRBJ2-3; D remains ambiguous. This CDR3 contains 15 residues. Trimming shortened V by 3 bases and J by 3 bases, and 13 bases separated the two germline ends. Germline CDR1 and CDR2: MNHEY and SMNVEV (reference sequence).

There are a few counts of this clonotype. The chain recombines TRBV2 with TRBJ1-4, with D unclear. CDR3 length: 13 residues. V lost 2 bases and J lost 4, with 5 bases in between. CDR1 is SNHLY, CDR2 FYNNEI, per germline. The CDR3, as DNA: TGTGCCAGCAGTGAATTGGGTAATGAAAAACTGTTTTTT. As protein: CASSELGNEKLFF.

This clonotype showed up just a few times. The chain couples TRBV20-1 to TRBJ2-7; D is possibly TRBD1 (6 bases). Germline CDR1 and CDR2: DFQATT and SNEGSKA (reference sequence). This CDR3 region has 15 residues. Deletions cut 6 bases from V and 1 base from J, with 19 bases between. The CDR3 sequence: CSAPALGALSYEQYF. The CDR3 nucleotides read TGCAGTGCCCCTGCCTTGGGGGCCCTTTCCTACGAGCAGTACTTC.

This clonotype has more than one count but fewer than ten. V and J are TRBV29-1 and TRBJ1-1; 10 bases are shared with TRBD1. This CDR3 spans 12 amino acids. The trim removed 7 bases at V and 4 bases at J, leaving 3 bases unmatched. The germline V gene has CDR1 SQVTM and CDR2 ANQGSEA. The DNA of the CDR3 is TGCAGCGCAGGACAGGGGGTCACTGAAGCTTTCTTT. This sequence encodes CSAGQGVTEAFF. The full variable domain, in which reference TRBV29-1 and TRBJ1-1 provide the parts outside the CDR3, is SAVISQKPSRDICQRGTSLTIQCQVDSQVTMMFWYRQQPGQSLTLIATANQGSEATYESGFVIDKFPISRPNLTFSTLTVSNMSPEDSSIYLCSAGQGVTEAFFGQGTRLTVV.

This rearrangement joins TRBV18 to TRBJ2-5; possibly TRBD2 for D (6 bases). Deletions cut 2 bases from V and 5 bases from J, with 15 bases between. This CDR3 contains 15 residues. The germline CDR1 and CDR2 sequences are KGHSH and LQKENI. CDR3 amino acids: CASSPGAPGRETQYF. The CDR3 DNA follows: TGTGCCAGCTCACCAGGCGCCCCTGGGAGGGAGACCCAGTACTTC.

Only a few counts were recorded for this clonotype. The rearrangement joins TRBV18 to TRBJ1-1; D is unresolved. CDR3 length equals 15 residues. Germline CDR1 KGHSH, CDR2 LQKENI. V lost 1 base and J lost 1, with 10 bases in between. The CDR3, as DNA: TGTGCCAGCTCACCACGACGGCAATCGAACACTGAAGCTTTCTTT. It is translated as CASSPRRQSNTEAFF.

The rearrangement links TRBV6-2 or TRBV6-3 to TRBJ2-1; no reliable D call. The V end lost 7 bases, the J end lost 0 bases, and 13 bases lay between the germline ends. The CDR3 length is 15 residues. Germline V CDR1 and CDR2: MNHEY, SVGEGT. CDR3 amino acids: CASTPRRPSYNEQFF. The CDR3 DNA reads TGTGCCAGCACCCCTCGGAGACCCTCCTACAATGAGCAGTTCTTC.

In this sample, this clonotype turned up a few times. In nucleotides, the CDR3 is TGTGCCAGCAGCGTTCGGGGGATTGAAGCTTTCTTT. It yields the protein CASSVRGIEAFF. The J gene is TRBJ1-1, the V gene TRBV5-6; TRBD1 might be the D (5 bases). The V end lost 4 bases, the J end lost 7 bases, and 11 bases lay between the germline ends. CDR3 size: 12 residues. Germline assignment: CDR1 SGHDT and CDR2 YYEEEE.

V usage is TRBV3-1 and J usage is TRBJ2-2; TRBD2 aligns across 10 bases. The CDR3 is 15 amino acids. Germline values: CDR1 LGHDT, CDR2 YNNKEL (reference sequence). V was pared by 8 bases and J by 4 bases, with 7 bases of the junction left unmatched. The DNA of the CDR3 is TGTGCCAGCGGCCCACGGACTAGCGGCACCGGGGAGCTGTTTTTT. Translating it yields CASGPRTSGTGELFF.